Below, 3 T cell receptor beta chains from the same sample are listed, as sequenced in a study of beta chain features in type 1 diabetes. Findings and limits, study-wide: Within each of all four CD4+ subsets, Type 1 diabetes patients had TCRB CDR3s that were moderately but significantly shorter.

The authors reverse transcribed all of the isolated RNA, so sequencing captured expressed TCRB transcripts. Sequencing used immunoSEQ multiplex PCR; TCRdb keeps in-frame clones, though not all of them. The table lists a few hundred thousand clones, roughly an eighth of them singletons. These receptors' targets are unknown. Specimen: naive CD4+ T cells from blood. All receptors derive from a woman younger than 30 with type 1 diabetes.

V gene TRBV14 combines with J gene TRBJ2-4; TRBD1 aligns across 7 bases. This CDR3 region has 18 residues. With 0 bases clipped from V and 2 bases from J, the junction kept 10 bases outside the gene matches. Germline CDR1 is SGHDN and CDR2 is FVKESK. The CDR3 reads CASSQEGTAPPPKNIQYF. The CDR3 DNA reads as TGTGCCAGCAGCCAAGAAGGGACAGCTCCCCCACCCAAAAACATTCAGTACTTC.

The CDR3 DNA sequence: TGTGCCAGCAGCGATAGCGGGAGCCCCCATGAGCAGTTCTTC. Amino acids: CASSDSGSPHEQFF. This chain links TRBV9 with TRBJ2-1; TRBD2 matches 9 bases. This CDR3 has 14 residues. J gave up 8 bases and V 3 bases, and 6 bases lay outside the gene matches. Germline lookup yields CDR1 SGDLS and CDR2 YYNGEE.

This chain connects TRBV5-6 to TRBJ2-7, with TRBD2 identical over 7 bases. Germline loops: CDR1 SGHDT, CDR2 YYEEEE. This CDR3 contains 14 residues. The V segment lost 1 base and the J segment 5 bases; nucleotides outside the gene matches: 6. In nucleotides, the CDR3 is TGTGCCAGCAGCTTGCGAGGCGGGAGAGACGAGCAGTACTTC. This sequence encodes CASSLRGGRDEQYF.